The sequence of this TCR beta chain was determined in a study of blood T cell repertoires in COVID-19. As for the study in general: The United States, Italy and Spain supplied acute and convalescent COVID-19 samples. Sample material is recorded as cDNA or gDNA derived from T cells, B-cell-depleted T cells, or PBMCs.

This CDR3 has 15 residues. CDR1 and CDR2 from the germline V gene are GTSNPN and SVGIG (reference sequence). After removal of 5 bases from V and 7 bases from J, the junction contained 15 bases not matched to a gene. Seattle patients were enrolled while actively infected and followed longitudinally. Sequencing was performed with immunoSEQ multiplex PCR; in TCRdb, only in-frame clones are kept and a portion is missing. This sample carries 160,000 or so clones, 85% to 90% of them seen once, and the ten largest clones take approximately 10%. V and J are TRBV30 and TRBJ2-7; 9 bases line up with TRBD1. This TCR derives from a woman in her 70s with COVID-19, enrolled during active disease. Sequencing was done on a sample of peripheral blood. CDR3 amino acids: CAWASVGDRVQEQYF. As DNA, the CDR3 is TGTGCCTGGGCGTCCGTGGGGGACAGGGTGCAAGAGCAGTACTTC.